The next 8 T cell receptor beta chains were all read from a single sample in a study of HIV-infected patients and healthy controls. MiXCR, applied by TCRdb to the 5' RACE reads, yields one record per CDR3 protein. The sample yields 70,000 or so distinct CDR3 sequences, about 16% seen once. Input material: CD4+ T cells from blood. The source is a human donor in good health.

This clonotype was picked up many times. This chain links TRBV29-1 with TRBJ1-1, with TRBD1 matching over 7 bases. CDR1 SQVTM and CDR2 ANQGSEA come from the germline V gene. The junction had 5 bases not matched to a gene; V was cut back by 6 bases and J by 10 bases. CDR3 length equals 10 residues. The CDR3 protein is CSVHAGGAFF. CDR3 nucleotide sequence: TGCAGCGTACACGCAGGGGGAGCTTTCTTT.

This clonotype turned up a few times. The V and J genes are TRBV20-1 and TRBJ2-7, with TRBD2 matching over 9 bases. The CDR3 contains 13 residues. The V and J ends lost 8 bases and 0 bases, in that order; junction bases with no gene match: 5. Germline V gives CDR1 DFQATT, CDR2 SNEGSKA (reference sequence). The CDR3 coding sequence is TGCAGTACGCGGGGGGGGTTCTCCTACGAGCAGTACTTC. Translating gives CSTRGGFSYEQYF.

This clonotype has just a few counts. This chain uses TRBV5-1 with TRBJ1-6; 10 bases map to TRBD1. Germline V CDR1 and CDR2: SGHRS, YFSETQ. The junction had 11 bases not matched to a gene; V was cut back by 1 base and J by 7 bases. The length of the CDR3 is 18 residues. The CDR3 loop is CASSLTGTGDARNSPLHF. Written as DNA, the CDR3 is TGCGCCAGCAGCTTGACCGGGACAGGGGACGCGCGGAATTCACCCCTCCACTTT.

This clonotype was seen more than once but under ten times. The rearrangement uses TRBV7-2 and TRBJ1-6; no reliable D call. V shed 3 bases and J shed 9 bases, with 9 bases lying between them. The CDR3 has 13 amino acids. Germline V gene sequence: CDR1 SGHTA, CDR2 FQGNSA. In nucleotides, the CDR3 is TGTGCCAGCAGCTTGGATAACGGTTCACCCCTCCACTTT. Its translation: CASSLDNGSPLHF.

Many counts were recorded for this clonotype. V is TRBV11-3 and J is TRBJ2-3; D could derive from TRBD1 or TRBD2 (6 bases each). The CDR3 extends over 15 amino acids. In germline, CDR1 is SGHNT, CDR2 YENEEA. V dropped 6 bases and J dropped 1 base, with 14 bases sitting between them. The CDR3 DNA reads as TGTGCCAGCAGTCGGAGGGGACAACGCACAGATACGCAGTATTTT. This codes for CASSRRGQRTDTQYF.

V is TRBV24-1 and J is TRBJ2-1; a weak D match, TRBD2 (6 bases). CDR3 length: 13 amino acids. V was shortened by 7 bases and J by 8 bases, with 14 bases between the two germline ends. CDR1 and CDR2 from the germline V gene are KGHDR and SFDVKD. The CDR3 bases are TGTGCCACCAGCAAAGGGACTCCTGATGAGCAGTTCTTC. Residues: CATSKGTPDEQFF.

In nucleotides, the CDR3 is TGTGCCAGCAGCTTAGGGGGACTCTCGGGATCATCCGGGGAGCTGTTTTTT. Encoded protein: CASSLGGLSGSSGELFF. The chain is built from TRBV7-9 and TRBJ2-2, with D possibly TRBD2 on 6 matching bases. Germline assignment: CDR1 SEHNR and CDR2 FQNEAQ (reference sequence). V gave up 1 base and J gave up 6 bases, with 18 bases separating them. CDR3 length: 17 residues.

This clonotype was seen only a few times. The V call is TRBV9, the J call TRBJ1-2; the D is unclear. V gave up 0 bases and J gave up 0 bases, with 12 bases separating them. From germline, CDR1 is SGDLS and CDR2 YYNGEE. The CDR3 totals 16 residues. The CDR3 spells CASSVADWIPNYGYTF. CDR3 coding DNA: TGTGCCAGCAGCGTAGCTGATTGGATACCTAACTATGGCTACACCTTC.